This passage covers 11 T cell receptor beta chains from one sample sequenced in a study of T-cell memory formation after mild COVID-19. TCRdb reprocessed the 5' RACE reads via MiXCR and lists one record per CDR3 protein. Found here are 550,000 to 600,000 distinct CDR3 sequences, about 22% of them singletons; the top ten hold roughly 9.1%. Source material: PBMCs or a T cell subset sorted from them (not recorded which). The receptors originated from an adult woman who had mild COVID-19 (a few samples of this study predate the infection). Cell type and time point are not known.

In this sample, this clonotype turned up many times. The rearrangement joins TRBV19 to TRBJ2-1; weak D call: TRBD1 (5 bases). The CDR3 totals 12 residues. V was cut by 6 bases and J by 8 bases, with 11 bases left in between. The germline V gene has CDR1 LNHDA and CDR2 SQIVND (reference sequence). In nucleotides, the CDR3 is TGTGCCAGTAGATCCAGGGTCCATGAGCAGTTCTTC. Its translation is CASRSRVHEQFF. Drawing the rest from reference TRBV19 and TRBJ2-1, the complete variable domain is DGGITQSPKYLFRKEGQNVTLSCEQNLNHDAMYWYRQDPGQGLRLIYYSQIVNDFQKGDIAEGYSVSREKKESFPLTVTSAQKNPTAFYLCASRSRVHEQFFGPGTRLTVL.

Written as DNA, the CDR3 is TGCGCCAGCAGCCAAGATTGGGACGAAGACGGCAATCAGCCCCAGCATTTT. This translates into CASSQDWDEDGNQPQHF. V is TRBV4-3 and J is TRBJ1-5; D possibly corresponds to TRBD1 (5 bases). CDR1 is LGHNA, CDR2 YSLEER, per germline. V was cut by 0 bases and J by 2 bases, with 14 bases left in between. The CDR3 length is 17 residues.

This clonotype was found a few times. The rearrangement links TRBV5-1 to TRBJ1-5; D remains ambiguous. Trimming took 5 bases from V and 5 from J, leaving 11 bases between them. Germline assignment: CDR1 SGHRS and CDR2 YFSETQ. CDR3 length: 13 amino acids. Written as DNA, the CDR3 is TGCGCCAGCAGTTCCGGTCGGGATCAGCCCCAGCATTTT. This gives the protein CASSSGRDQPQHF. The full variable domain, completed using reference TRBV5-1 and TRBJ1-5, is KAGVTQTPRYLIKTRGQQVTLSCSPISGHRSVSWYQQTPGQGLQFLFEYFSETQRNKGNFPGRFSGRQFSNSRSEMNVSTLELGDSALYLCASSSGRDQPQHFGDGTRLSIL.

This rearrangement joins TRBV7-8 to TRBJ1-2, with 8 nucleotides matching TRBD1. Germline V gene lookup returns CDR1 SGHVS and CDR2 FQNEAQ. The CDR3 is 15 amino acids. The V segment lost 5 bases and the J segment 2 bases; nucleotides outside the gene matches: 7. The CDR3 coding sequence is TGTGCCAGCAGCCCAAACAGGGGGTGGAACTATGGCTACACCTTC. Its translation: CASSPNRGWNYGYTF.

The V call is TRBV24-1, the J call TRBJ1-2; D not resolved. V lost 3 bases, J lost 7 bases, and 8 bases lay in between. CDR1 is KGHDR, CDR2 SFDVKD, per germline. CDR3 length equals 12 residues. The DNA for the CDR3 is TGTGCCACCAGTGATGAAAGCCTTGGCTACACCTTC. This codes for CATSDESLGYTF.

This clonotype has a handful of counts. V gene TRBV7-8 combines with J gene TRBJ2-1, with 7 bases lining up with TRBD2. CDR1 and CDR2 (germline): SGHVS, FQNEAQ. Trimming at V came to 1 base and at J to 8 bases, leaving 2 bases not matched to a gene. This CDR3 comprises 13 residues. The DNA for the CDR3 is TGTGCCAGCAGCTTAGGCCGGGAGGATGAGCAGTTCTTC. Its translation: CASSLGREDEQFF.

This clonotype turned up a few times. The V gene is TRBV20-1, the J gene TRBJ1-2; weak D call: TRBD1 (6 bases). Germline CDR1 is DFQATT and CDR2 is SNEGSKA (reference sequence). CDR3 length: 13 residues. Trimming pared 6 bases from V and 8 bases from J, leaving 19 bases between. CDR3 protein: CSAATQGTGGYTF. CDR3 DNA sequence: TGCAGTGCGGCGACACAGGGTACGGGAGGCTACACCTTC.

This chain connects TRBV7-9 to TRBJ1-2; 9 bases are a match to TRBD1. Germline V CDR1 and CDR2: SEHNR, FQNEAQ (reference sequence). V shed 3 bases, J shed 0 bases, and the junction held 5 bases outside the gene matches. The CDR3 covers 16 residues. The CDR3 bases are TGTGCCAGCAGCTTTCAAGGGACAGGGACTAACTATGGCTACACCTTC. Translation: CASSFQGTGTNYGYTF.

This clonotype was recorded many times. The chain couples TRBV2 to TRBJ2-3, with D tentatively TRBD2 (6 bases). The CDR3 runs 15 residues. The ends were cut back, 5 bases at V and 0 bases at J, with 12 bases in the middle. Germline CDR1 SNHLY, CDR2 FYNNEI. The CDR3 nucleotides read TGTGCCAGCAGTTCTGGGACTGCTAGCACAGATACGCAGTATTTT. Translated, it gives CASSSGTASTDTQYF.

This clonotype was counted a few times. V and J are TRBV3-1 and TRBJ2-3; TRBD2 aligns across 14 bases. The ends lost 4 bases at V and 3 bases at J; junction bases unmatched: 6. The CDR3 covers 17 residues. Germline V gene data show CDR1 as LGHDT and CDR2 as YNNKEL (reference sequence). The CDR3 DNA reads TGTGCCAGCAGCCGGCCCGGGACTAGCGGGGGTACAGATACGCAGTATTTT. Translated: CASSRPGTSGGTDTQYF.

V is TRBV20-1 and J is TRBJ1-1; D is ambiguous. CDR1 and CDR2 (germline): DFQATT, SNEGSKA (reference sequence). The CDR3 contains 10 residues. V shed 5 bases and J shed 4 bases, with 5 bases lying between them. In DNA, the CDR3 is TGCAGTGCTCGCGTCACTGAAGCTTTCTTT. This encodes CSARVTEAFF.